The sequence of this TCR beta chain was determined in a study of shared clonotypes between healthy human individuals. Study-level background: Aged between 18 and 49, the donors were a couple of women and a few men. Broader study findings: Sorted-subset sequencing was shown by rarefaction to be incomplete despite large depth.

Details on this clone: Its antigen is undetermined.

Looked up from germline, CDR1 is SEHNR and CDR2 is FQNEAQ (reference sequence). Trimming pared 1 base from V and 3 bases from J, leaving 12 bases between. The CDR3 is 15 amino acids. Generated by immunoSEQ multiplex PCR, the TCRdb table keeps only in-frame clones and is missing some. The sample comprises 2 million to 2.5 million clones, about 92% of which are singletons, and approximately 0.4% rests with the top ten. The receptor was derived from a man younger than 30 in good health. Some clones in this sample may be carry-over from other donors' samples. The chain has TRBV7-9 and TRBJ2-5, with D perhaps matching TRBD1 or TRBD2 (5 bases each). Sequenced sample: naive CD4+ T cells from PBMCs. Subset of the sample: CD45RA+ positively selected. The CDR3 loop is CASSLVGREKETQYF. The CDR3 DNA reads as TGTGCCAGCAGCTTAGTGGGCAGGGAGAAAGAGACCCAGTACTTC.